These 32 T cell receptor beta chains originate from one sample sequenced in a study of cytomegalovirus exposure and HLA in healthy donors. PCR involved 60 Vbeta and 13 Jbeta primers. Assay: immunoSEQ multiplex PCR; the TCRdb copy retains only in-frame clones and omits some. This table has 99,000 or so clones, 60% to 85% appearing once. Sequencing was done on a sample of PBMCs. The receptors were sampled from a man aged 35-49 years in good health and CMV-seronegative.

V gene TRBV10-3 combines with J gene TRBJ2-5; a possible D gene is TRBD2 (5 bases). Germline-derived CDR1 and CDR2 are ENHRY and SYGVKD. Between the trimmed V and J ends, which lost 2 bases and 4 bases, there was a span of 11 bases. This CDR3 is 14 amino acids long. In nucleotides, the CDR3 is TGTGCCATCAGTGAGACCCAGCGGAGAGAGACCCAGTACTTC. It is translated as CAISETQRRETQYF.

The J gene is TRBJ1-2, the V gene TRBV4-2, with TRBD1 identical over 9 bases. With V trimmed by 3 bases and J by 4 bases, 6 bases remained unmatched. The CDR3 is made up of 15 amino acids. Germline loops: CDR1 LGHNA, CDR2 YNFKEQ. In nucleotides, the CDR3 is TGTGCCAGCAGCCAGGGGGACAGGGTAGGCTATGGCTACACCTTC. It translates to CASSQGDRVGYGYTF.

This clone was found a few times. The rearrangement joins TRBV10-3 to TRBJ2-7; TRBD1 agrees at 8 bases. The CDR3 has 14 residues. Trimming removed 4 bases from V and 1 base from J; junction bases left unmatched: 3. Germline CDR1 ENHRY, CDR2 SYGVKD. CDR3 DNA: TGTGCCATCAGTGGGGACAGGAGTTCCTACGAGCAGTACTTC. It is translated as CAISGDRSSYEQYF.

The rearrangement links TRBV23-1 to TRBJ2-7; the match to TRBD1 covers 10 bases. TRBV23-1 is classed as an ORF, of uncertain function. The CDR3 covers 17 residues. The ends lost 3 bases at V and 2 bases at J; junction bases unmatched: 10. CDR3 sequence reads: CASSHQRQGAKTYEQYF. The CDR3 DNA reads TGCGCCAGCAGTCACCAGAGACAGGGGGCGAAAACCTACGAGCAGTACTTC.

This chain connects TRBV5-1 to TRBJ2-5, with TRBD2 matching 11 bases. CDR3 length: 16 amino acids. Trimming removed 0 bases from V and 5 bases from J; junction bases left unmatched: 6. CDR1 is SGHRS, CDR2 YFSETQ, per germline. CDR3 bases: TGCGCCAGCAGCTTGGCACTAGCGGGAGCGGGGGAGACCCAGTACTTC. Translated, it gives CASSLALAGAGETQYF.

The V gene is TRBV6-5, the J gene TRBJ2-7; D perhaps matches TRBD2 (5 bases). V lost 2 bases and J 2 bases, leaving 7 bases between the germline ends. The CDR3 spans 13 residues. CDR1 MNHEY and CDR2 SVGAGI come from the germline V gene. The DNA of the CDR3 is TGTGCCAGCAGTTACCCCGGGACCTACGAGCAGTACTTC. As protein: CASSYPGTYEQYF.

The CDR3: CASSPTRNQPQHF. The CDR3 DNA follows: TGTGCCAGCAGCCCCACTCGGAATCAGCCCCAGCATTTT. The chain links TRBV7-9 to TRBJ1-5, with D hard to call. The ends were cut back, 5 bases at V and 4 bases at J, with 9 bases in the middle. Germline-derived CDR1 and CDR2 are SEHNR and FQNEAQ (reference sequence). There are 13 residues in the CDR3.

This chain connects TRBV13 to TRBJ1-3; perhaps TRBD1 as D (6 bases). The germline V and J ends were trimmed by 6 bases and 2 bases, with 11 bases remaining between them. The CDR3 has 14 amino acids. Per germline, CDR1 PRHDT and CDR2 FYEKMQ (reference sequence). The CDR3 is CASRRGGAGNTIYF. In DNA form, the CDR3 reads TGTGCCAGCAGAAGAGGGGGGGCTGGAAACACCATATATTTT.

This chain links TRBV6-5 with TRBJ1-2; 11 positions match TRBD1. The CDR3 is 14 residues long. Germline CDR1 is MNHEY and CDR2 is SVGAGI. J gave up 7 bases and V 4 bases, and 5 bases lay outside the gene matches. The CDR3, as DNA: TGTGCCAGCAGTTCCCCCGGGACAGGGGGTGGCTACACCTTC. This codes for CASSSPGTGGGYTF.

V is TRBV6-5 and J is TRBJ2-2, with a weak D call TRBD2 (6 bases). This CDR3 is 15 amino acids long. V was trimmed by 7 bases and J by 2 bases, leaving 14 bases between them. CDR1 and CDR2 (germline): MNHEY, SVGAGI. CDR3 nucleotides: TGTGCCAGCAAATCCGGGACTGTCAACACCGGGGAGCTGTTTTTT. Encoded protein: CASKSGTVNTGELFF.

The V call is TRBV6-5, the J call TRBJ2-7; the match to TRBD2 covers 11 bases. Germline values: CDR1 MNHEY, CDR2 SVGAGI. V shed 6 bases and J 1 base; nucleotides not matched to a gene: 5. The CDR3 runs to 15 residues. The CDR3: CASSLGLAGSYEQYF. Written as DNA, the CDR3 is TGTGCCAGCAGCCTAGGACTAGCGGGTTCCTACGAGCAGTACTTC.

There are a few counts of this clone. The DNA for the CDR3 is TGTGCCAGCAGTGAATATACACACACCGGGGAGCTGTTTTTT. Translating gives CASSEYTHTGELFF. The chain links TRBV25-1 to TRBJ2-2; D unclear. Germline CDR1 and CDR2: MGHDK and SYGVNS. V gave up 0 bases and J gave up 3 bases, with 5 bases separating them. The CDR3 sequence is 14 residues long.

This clone has just one count. V usage is TRBV28 and J usage is TRBJ2-1, with a tentative D call TRBD2 (5 bases). The V end lost 4 bases, the J end lost 0 bases, and 19 bases lay between the germline ends. This CDR3 has 18 residues. Per germline, CDR1 MDHEN and CDR2 SYDVKM. The CDR3 region is CASSSQRTSLSSYNEQFF. As DNA, the CDR3 is TGTGCCAGCAGTTCGCAGCGGACTTCCCTGAGCTCCTACAATGAGCAGTTCTTC. The variable domain in full, completed from reference TRBV28 and TRBJ2-1, reads DVKVTQSSRYLVKRTGEKVFLECVQDMDHENMFWYRQDPGLGLRLIYFSYDVKMKEKGDIPEGYSVSREKKERFSLILESASTNQTSMYLCASSSQRTSLSSYNEQFFGPGTRLTVL.

This sequence joins TRBV19 and TRBJ1-5; a weak D match, TRBD1 (6 bases). V lost 8 bases and J 6 bases, leaving 17 bases between the germline ends. The germline CDR1 and CDR2 sequences are LNHDA and SQIVND (reference sequence). CDR3 length equals 14 residues. The CDR3 DNA follows: TGTGCCAGTTCACCGCCTACAGGGCTTCAGCCCCAGCATTTT. This encodes CASSPPTGLQPQHF.

The chain combines TRBV5-4 with TRBJ2-7, with 15 bases aligning to TRBD2. In germline, CDR1 is SGHNT, CDR2 YYREEE (reference sequence). This CDR3 has 17 amino acids. The V gene end was trimmed by 0 bases and the J gene end by 5 bases; junction bases not matched to a gene: 6. The CDR3 here is CASSLGGLAGGGHEQYF. The CDR3, as DNA: TGTGCCAGCAGCTTGGGGGGACTAGCGGGAGGCGGGCACGAGCAGTACTTC.

The V and J genes are TRBV28 and TRBJ2-4, with D possibly being TRBD1 (5 bases). This CDR3 region has 14 residues. CDR1 is MDHEN, CDR2 SYDVKM, per germline. V lost 3 bases, J lost 4 bases, and 10 bases lay in between. The CDR3 DNA reads as TGTGCCAGCAGTTTGGAATCAGGGAAAAACATTCAGTACTTC. It specifies CASSLESGKNIQYF. Together with reference TRBV28 and TRBJ2-4, the CDR3 gives the full variable domain: DVKVTQSSRYLVKRTGEKVFLECVQDMDHENMFWYRQDPGLGLRLIYFSYDVKMKEKGDIPEGYSVSREKKERFSLILESASTNQTSMYLCASSLESGKNIQYFGAGTRLSVL.

The chain employs TRBV15 and TRBJ1-2; 10 nucleotides line up with TRBD1. Germline V gene lookup returns CDR1 LNHNV and CDR2 YYDKDF (reference sequence). The CDR3 contains 18 residues. J lost 1 base, V lost 0 bases, and 8 bases had no gene match. CDR3 residues: CATSRDPLGTGDNYGYTF. The CDR3 DNA sequence: TGTGCCACCAGCAGAGATCCCCTCGGGACAGGGGATAACTATGGCTACACCTTC. The variable domain in full, completed from reference TRBV15 and TRBJ1-2, reads DAMVIQNPRYQVTQFGKPVTLSCSQTLNHNVMYWYQQKSSQAPKLLFHYYDKDFNNEADTPDNFQSRRPNTSFCFLDIRSPGLGDTAMYLCATSRDPLGTGDNYGYTFGSGTRLTVV.

This clone showed up just once. The chain recombines TRBV9 with TRBJ1-2; 12 bases agree with TRBD1. V was clipped by 1 base and J by 8 bases; unmatched bases: 18. This CDR3 region has 19 residues. Germline values: CDR1 SGDLS, CDR2 YYNGEE. CDR3 residues: CASSVPMTPGTGGVNGYTF. In DNA form, the CDR3 reads TGTGCCAGCAGCGTACCAATGACCCCCGGGACAGGGGGCGTGAACGGCTACACCTTC.

This clone has at least ten counts. This rearrangement joins TRBV6-6 to TRBJ1-2; D ambiguous. The CDR3 runs 11 residues. Trimming took off 10 bases at V and 0 bases at J, with 6 bases between the two ends. Looked up from germline, CDR1 is MNHNY and CDR2 is SVGAGI (reference sequence). The CDR3: CATLTNYGYTF. Here the CDR3 DNA reads TGTGCCACCCTAACTAACTATGGCTACACCTTC.

This chain uses TRBV19 with TRBJ1-2; a possible D gene is TRBD1 (5 bases). V was cut by 6 bases and J by 3 bases, with 17 bases left in between. Germline V gene lookup returns CDR1 LNHDA and CDR2 SQIVND (reference sequence). CDR3 length: 15 amino acids. CDR3 region: CASRAEGTAHYGYTF. The DNA for the CDR3 is TGTGCCAGTAGGGCGGAAGGGACTGCACACTATGGCTACACCTTC. Looking up the rest from reference TRBV19 and TRBJ1-2 gives the full variable domain: DGGITQSPKYLFRKEGQNVTLSCEQNLNHDAMYWYRQDPGQGLRLIYYSQIVNDFQKGDIAEGYSVSREKKESFPLTVTSAQKNPTAFYLCASRAEGTAHYGYTFGSGTRLTVV.

The CDR3 DNA reads TGTGCCAGCAGCGTTGGACTAGCGGGGGGGAAGTACAATGAGCAGTTCTTC. This codes for CASSVGLAGGKYNEQFF. The rearrangement links TRBV9 to TRBJ2-1; 15 positions agree with TRBD2. Germline lookup yields CDR1 SGDLS and CDR2 YYNGEE. The V gene end was trimmed by 2 bases and the J gene end by 4 bases; junction bases not matched to a gene: 4. CDR3 size: 17 residues.

This sequence joins TRBV6-5 and TRBJ1-4; D unresolved. With 2 bases removed from V and 8 bases from J, the gap between germline ends came to 15 bases. CDR3 length equals 15 residues. Germline V gene data show CDR1 as MNHEY and CDR2 as SVGAGI. This chain's CDR3 is CASSYEGSRTEKLFF. Written as DNA, the CDR3 is TGTGCCAGCAGTTACGAGGGCAGCAGGACCGAAAAACTGTTTTTT.

The chain has TRBV10-3 and TRBJ2-7, with D possibly being TRBD2 (6 bases). V lost 6 bases and J lost 2, with 14 bases in between. The CDR3 length is 14 residues. Germline lookup yields CDR1 ENHRY and CDR2 SYGVKD. DNA of the CDR3: TGTGCCATCAGGGCCCCGGGACTGACCTACGAGCAGTACTTC. Encoded protein: CAIRAPGLTYEQYF.

V is TRBV7-8 and J is TRBJ2-7, with a possible D match to TRBD2 (6 bases). Germline CDR1 and CDR2: SGHVS and FQNEAQ. The CDR3 totals 15 residues. V was pared by 7 bases and J by 3 bases, with 19 bases between. CDR3 residues: CASTVDGTDYYEQYF. CDR3 DNA: TGTGCCAGCACGGTGGACGGGACGGACTACTACGAGCAGTACTTC.

The chain carries TRBV6-5 and TRBJ1-5; no clear D gene. Trimming pared 7 bases from V and 3 bases from J, leaving 16 bases between. The CDR3 has 15 residues. Germline-derived CDR1 and CDR2 are MNHEY and SVGAGI. In nucleotides, the CDR3 is TGTGCCAGCATAAATTCAGGCCGAGTCAATCAGCCCCAGCATTTT. It translates to CASINSGRVNQPQHF.

The V and J genes are TRBV28 and TRBJ1-3; D remains unclear. V lost 3 bases and J lost 4, with 7 bases in between. The CDR3 is 13 residues long. Germline CDR1 MDHEN, CDR2 SYDVKM. CDR3 DNA sequence: TGTGCCAGCAGTTTCCGAGTGGGAAACACCATATATTTT. Translating it yields CASSFRVGNTIYF.

This clone appeared a few times. J is TRBJ2-3 and V is TRBV6-1; D unclear. CDR3 length equals 12 residues. Deletions cut 1 base from V and 6 bases from J, with 5 bases between. Germline CDR1 and CDR2: MNHNS and SASEGT. DNA for the CDR3: TGTGCCAGCAGTGAAGGCCGGGATACGCAGTATTTT. Protein sequence: CASSEGRDTQYF.

This sequence joins TRBV4-2 and TRBJ2-5; D gene uncertain. With 2 bases removed from V and 9 bases from J, the gap between germline ends came to 13 bases. Germline CDR1 and CDR2: LGHNA and YNFKEQ. CDR3 size: 13 residues. The DNA for the CDR3 is TGTGCCAGCAGCCAATCCCCTTTCGAGTCCCAGTACTTC. This sequence encodes CASSQSPFESQYF.

This chain links TRBV27 with TRBJ2-1; a weak D match, TRBD2 (5 bases). Trimming stripped 6 bases from V and 0 bases from J, with 18 bases between. CDR1 is MNHEY and CDR2 is SMNVEV in the germline V gene (reference sequence). CDR3 size: 17 residues. The CDR3 DNA reads TGTGCCAGCAGCCTTATAGTTGGACTTACCTCCTACAATGAGCAGTTCTTC. Its translation is CASSLIVGLTSYNEQFF.

The sample holds one count of this clone. The chain couples TRBV5-1 to TRBJ2-7, with 8 bases fitting TRBD2. V shed 4 bases, J shed 2 bases, and the junction held 5 bases outside the gene matches. The length of the CDR3 is 14 residues. From germline, CDR1 is SGHRS and CDR2 YFSETQ. This CDR3 reads CASSELAATYEQYF. CDR3 sequence (DNA): TGCGCCAGCAGCGAACTAGCGGCCACCTACGAGCAGTACTTC.

J is TRBJ1-5 and V is TRBV7-8; possibly TRBD1 for D (5 bases). This CDR3 spans 15 amino acids. Looked up from germline, CDR1 is SGHVS and CDR2 is FQNEAQ. V was shortened by 1 base and J by 3 bases, with 10 bases between the two germline ends. The CDR3 spells CASSLGGVHNQPQHF. For the CDR3, the DNA is TGTGCCAGCAGCTTAGGGGGGGTCCACAATCAGCCCCAGCATTTT.

This sequence joins TRBV4-2 and TRBJ2-7; maybe TRBD1 (5 bases). This CDR3 contains 15 residues. From germline, CDR1 is LGHNA and CDR2 YNFKEQ. V gave up 1 base and J gave up 3 bases, with 13 bases separating them. The DNA for the CDR3 is TGTGCCAGCAGCCAAGGGGTACAGGAACGCTACGAGCAGTACTTC. It codes for CASSQGVQERYEQYF.